These T cell receptor beta chains were read from a single sample in a study of circulating tumor DNA in untreated peripheral T-cell lymphoma. The protocol was immunoSEQ multiplex PCR, while the TCRdb copy is restricted to in-frame clones and leaves out a portion. The sample has about 10,000 clones; roughly 80% are singletons. Sequences were obtained from tumor tissue. The receptors were gathered from a human donor with peripheral T-cell lymphoma. The CDR3 runs from the conserved cysteine through the conserved F or W. D genes are given only for firm matches. For some rows the clone size is stated as once, few or many, or as a class when expanded; others skip it.

cdr3_nt cdr3_aa j_call d_call v_call clone_size
TGCAGCGTTGAACCGCGAGTCTATGGCTACACCTTC CSVEPRVYGYTF TRBJ1-2 NA TRBV29-1 NA
TGTGCCAGCAGTTACTCCTACGGGACAGGGTTCTCCGAGCAGTACTTC CASSYSYGTGFSEQYF TRBJ2-7 TRBD1 TRBV6-8 NA
TGTGCCAGCAGTTATGCCGGGACAGTCTACGAGCAGTACTTC CASSYAGTVYEQYF TRBJ2-7 TRBD1 TRBV6-8 NA
TGTGCCAGCAGGTTTGGGGCGAACACTGAAGCTTTCTTT CASRFGANTEAFF TRBJ1-1 NA TRBV6-8 NA
TGTGCCAGTAGTAGGGACACCGATTCACCCCTCCACTTT CASSRDTDSPLHF TRBJ1-6 NA TRBV19 NA
TGTGCCAGTAGTATAGATCTCTCGGGACAGACTTACAATGAGCAGTTCTTC CASSIDLSGQTYNEQFF TRBJ2-1 TRBD1 TRBV19 NA
TGTGCCAGCTCACCGGCTAGGGGGTTCTCCTACGAGCAGTACTTC CASSPARGFSYEQYF TRBJ2-7 NA TRBV18 NA
TGTGCCAGCAGTCCTCGGACCGATGGCTACACCTTC CASSPRTDGYTF TRBJ1-2 NA TRBV6-7 NA
TGTGTCAGCAGTTACGCGGGATTTACGAACACTGAAGCTTTCTTT CVSSYAGFTNTEAFF TRBJ1-1 NA TRBV6-8 NA
TGTGCCAGCAGCGAGGCAGGGCTCTCTGGAAACACCATATATTTT CASSEAGLSGNTIYF TRBJ1-3 NA TRBV9 NA
TGTGCCAGTAGTGGATACAGGGACAATCAGCCCCAGCATTTT CASSGYRDNQPQHF TRBJ1-5 NA TRBV19 NA
TGCGCCAGCAGCCAAGTTACGGGGGAGGGTGGTGGCTACACCTTC CASSQVTGEGGGYTF TRBJ1-2 NA TRBV4-1 NA
TGCGCCAGCAGCCAAGATCGTACAGGGGCGGGCACTGAAGCTTTCTTT CASSQDRTGAGTEAFF TRBJ1-1 TRBD1 TRBV4-1 NA
TGCAGCGTTGAAACAAGGGGAGCCGGGGAGCTGTTTTTT CSVETRGAGELFF TRBJ2-2 NA TRBV29-1 NA
TGTGCCAGCTCACCGGACAGGTTGGCGTACGAGCAGTACTTC CASSPDRLAYEQYF TRBJ2-7 TRBD1 TRBV18 NA
TGTGCTAGTGGTTTGCTGCAACTAGCGGCGAACACAGATACGCAGTATTTT CASGLLQLAANTDTQYF TRBJ2-3 TRBD2 TRBV12-5 few
TGTGCCAGCAGCCCCGACAGCATGAACACTGAAGCTTTCTTT CASSPDSMNTEAFF TRBJ1-1 NA TRBV11-1 NA
TGTGCCAGCAGTCCCGCGCGGGGAAATCTAATGGGCAATGAGCAGTTCTTC CASSPARGNLMGNEQFF TRBJ2-1 NA TRBV6-8 NA
TGTGCCTGGAGCCCCGGGACAGGGGTCGAGCAGTACTTC CAWSPGTGVEQYF TRBJ2-7 TRBD1 TRBV30 NA
TGTGCCTGGAGTGTACTTGGGGCCAACTATGGCTACACCTTC CAWSVLGANYGYTF TRBJ1-2 NA TRBV30 NA
TGCAGCGTCGGTGACGCACTCGATAGCAATCAGCCCCAGCATTTT CSVGDALDSNQPQHF TRBJ1-5 NA TRBV29-1 NA
TGCAGCGTTGAAGAAGGAGAGGACTCCTACGAGCAGTACTTC CSVEEGEDSYEQYF TRBJ2-7 NA TRBV29-1 few
TGTGCCAGCTCACCACAAGGGCGAGGATACGAGCAGTACTTC CASSPQGRGYEQYF TRBJ2-7 NA TRBV18 once
TGTGCCAGCTCACGTGAGACATTGGCAATGAATGAGCAGTTCTTC CASSRETLAMNEQFF TRBJ2-1 NA TRBV18 NA